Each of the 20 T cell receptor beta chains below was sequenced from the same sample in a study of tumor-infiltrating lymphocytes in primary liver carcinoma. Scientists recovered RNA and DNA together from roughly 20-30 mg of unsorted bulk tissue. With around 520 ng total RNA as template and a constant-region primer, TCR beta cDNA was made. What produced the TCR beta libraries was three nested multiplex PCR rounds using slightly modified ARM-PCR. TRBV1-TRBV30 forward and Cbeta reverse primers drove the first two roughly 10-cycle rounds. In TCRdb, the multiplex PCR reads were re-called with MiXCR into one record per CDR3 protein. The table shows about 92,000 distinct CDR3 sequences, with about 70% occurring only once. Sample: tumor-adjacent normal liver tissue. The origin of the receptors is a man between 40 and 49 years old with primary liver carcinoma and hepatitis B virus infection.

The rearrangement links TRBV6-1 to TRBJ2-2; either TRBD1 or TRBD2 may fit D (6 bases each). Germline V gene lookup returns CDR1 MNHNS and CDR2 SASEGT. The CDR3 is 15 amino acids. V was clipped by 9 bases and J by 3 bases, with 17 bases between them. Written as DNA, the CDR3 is TGTGCCAGTAATCTGACAGGAGGGGACACCGGGGAGCTGTTTTTT. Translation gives CASNLTGGDTGELFF.

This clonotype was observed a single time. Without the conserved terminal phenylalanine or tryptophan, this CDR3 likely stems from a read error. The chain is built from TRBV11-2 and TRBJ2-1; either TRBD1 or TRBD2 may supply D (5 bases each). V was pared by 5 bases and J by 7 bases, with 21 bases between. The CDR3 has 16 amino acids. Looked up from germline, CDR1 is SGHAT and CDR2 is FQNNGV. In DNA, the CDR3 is TGTGCCAGCAGCATACCGATCGGGACGATAAAAAATGAGCAGTTCCTC. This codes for CASSIPIGTIKNEQFL.

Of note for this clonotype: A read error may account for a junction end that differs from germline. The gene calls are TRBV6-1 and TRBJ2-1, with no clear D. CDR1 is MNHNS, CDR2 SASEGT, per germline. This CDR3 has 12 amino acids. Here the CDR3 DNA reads TGTGTCAGCAGTGAAACCTACAATGAACAGTTCTTC. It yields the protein CVSSETYNEQFF.

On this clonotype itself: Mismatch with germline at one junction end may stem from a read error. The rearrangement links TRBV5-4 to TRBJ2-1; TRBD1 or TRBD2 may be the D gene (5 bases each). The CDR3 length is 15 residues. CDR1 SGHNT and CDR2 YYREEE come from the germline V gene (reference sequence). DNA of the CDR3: TGTGTCAGCAGCGAGAGGGACCCGAGCTACAGTGAGCAGTTCTTC. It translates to CVSSERDPSYSEQFF. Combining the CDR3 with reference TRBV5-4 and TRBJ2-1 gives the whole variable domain ETGVTQSPTHLIKTRGQQVTLRCSSQSGHNTVSWYQQALGQGPQFIFQYYREEENGRGNFPPRFSGLQFPNYSSELNVNALELDDSALYLCVSSERDPSYSEQFFGPGTRLTVL.

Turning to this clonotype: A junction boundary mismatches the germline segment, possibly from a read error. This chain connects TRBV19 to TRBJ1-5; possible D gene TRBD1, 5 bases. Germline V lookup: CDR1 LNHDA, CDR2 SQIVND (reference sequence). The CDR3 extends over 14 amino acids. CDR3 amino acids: CASCIFDSNQPQHF. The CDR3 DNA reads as TGTGCCAGTTGTATCTTCGACAGTAATCAGCCCCAGCATTTT.

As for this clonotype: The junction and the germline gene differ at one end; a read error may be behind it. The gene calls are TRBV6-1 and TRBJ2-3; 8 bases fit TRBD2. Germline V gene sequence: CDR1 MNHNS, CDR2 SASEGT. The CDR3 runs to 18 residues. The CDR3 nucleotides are TGCACCAGCAGTGAACCAGCTAGCGGGCCGTATAGCACAGATACACAGTATTTT. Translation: CTSSEPASGPYSTDTQYF.

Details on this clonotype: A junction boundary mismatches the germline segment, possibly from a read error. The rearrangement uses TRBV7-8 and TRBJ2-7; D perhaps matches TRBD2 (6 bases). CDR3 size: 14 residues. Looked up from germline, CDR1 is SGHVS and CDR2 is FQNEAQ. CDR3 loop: CVSSLGGVTYEQYF. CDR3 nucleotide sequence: TGTGTCAGCAGCCTGGGCGGGGTAACCTACGAGCAGTACTTC.

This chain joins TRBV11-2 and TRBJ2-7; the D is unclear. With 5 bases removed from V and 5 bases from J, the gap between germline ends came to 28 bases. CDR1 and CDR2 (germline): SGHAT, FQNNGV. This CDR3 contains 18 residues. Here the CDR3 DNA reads TGTGCCAGCAGCGTGAAAATAACGGACGCCCGATTCATCCACGAGCAGTACTTC. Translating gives CASSVKITDARFIHEQYF.

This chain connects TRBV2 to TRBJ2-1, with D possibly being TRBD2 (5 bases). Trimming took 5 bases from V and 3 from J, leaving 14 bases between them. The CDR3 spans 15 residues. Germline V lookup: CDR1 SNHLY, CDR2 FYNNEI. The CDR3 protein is CASSSQAVYYNEQFF. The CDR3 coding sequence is TGTGCCAGCAGTTCGCAAGCGGTATACTACAATGAGCAGTTCTTC.

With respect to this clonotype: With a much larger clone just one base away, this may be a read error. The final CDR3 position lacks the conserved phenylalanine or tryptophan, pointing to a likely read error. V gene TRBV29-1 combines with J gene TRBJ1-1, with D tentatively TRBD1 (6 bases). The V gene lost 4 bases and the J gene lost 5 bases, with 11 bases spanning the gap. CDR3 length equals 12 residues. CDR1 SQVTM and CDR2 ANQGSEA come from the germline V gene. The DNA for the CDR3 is TGCAGCGTTGCCAGACAGGAGACTGAAGCTTTCTCT. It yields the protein CSVARQETEAFS.

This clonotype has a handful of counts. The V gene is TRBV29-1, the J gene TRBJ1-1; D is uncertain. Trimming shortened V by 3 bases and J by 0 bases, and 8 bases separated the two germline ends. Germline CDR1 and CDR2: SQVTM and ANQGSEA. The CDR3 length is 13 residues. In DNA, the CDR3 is TGCAGCGTTGAGATCGGGATGAACACTGAAGCTTTCTTT. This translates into CSVEIGMNTEAFF.

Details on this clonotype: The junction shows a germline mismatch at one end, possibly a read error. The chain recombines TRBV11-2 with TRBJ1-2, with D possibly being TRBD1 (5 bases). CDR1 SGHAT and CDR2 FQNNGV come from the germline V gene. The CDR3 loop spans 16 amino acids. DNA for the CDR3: TGTGCCAGCAGCTTAGATCTAACAGGAGGAGCCCATGGCTACGCCTTC. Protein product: CASSLDLTGGAHGYAF.

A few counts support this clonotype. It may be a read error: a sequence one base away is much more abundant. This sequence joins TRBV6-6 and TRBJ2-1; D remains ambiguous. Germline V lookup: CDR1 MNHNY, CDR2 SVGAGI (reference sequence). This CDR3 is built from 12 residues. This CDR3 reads CTSSLPDNEQFF. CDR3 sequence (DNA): TGTACCAGCAGCTTACCCGACAATGAGCAGTTCTTC.

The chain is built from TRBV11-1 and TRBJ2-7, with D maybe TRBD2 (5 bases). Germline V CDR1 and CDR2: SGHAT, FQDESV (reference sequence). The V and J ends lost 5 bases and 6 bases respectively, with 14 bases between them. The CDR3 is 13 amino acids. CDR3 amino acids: CASSLQWESEQYF. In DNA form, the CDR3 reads TGTGCCAGCAGCCTCCAATGGGAGTCCGAGCAGTACTTC.

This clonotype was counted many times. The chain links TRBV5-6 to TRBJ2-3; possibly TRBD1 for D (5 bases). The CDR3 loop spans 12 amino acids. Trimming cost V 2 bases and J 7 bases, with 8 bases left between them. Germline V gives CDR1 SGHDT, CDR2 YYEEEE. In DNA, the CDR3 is TGTGCCAGCAGCTTAGGGGTGAATACGCAGTATTTT. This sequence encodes CASSLGVNTQYF.

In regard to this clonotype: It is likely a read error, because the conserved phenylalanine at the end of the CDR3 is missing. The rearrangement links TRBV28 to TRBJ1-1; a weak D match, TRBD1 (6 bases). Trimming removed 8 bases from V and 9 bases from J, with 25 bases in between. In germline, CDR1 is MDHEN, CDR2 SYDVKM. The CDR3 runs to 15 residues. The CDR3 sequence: CASFGSRGRGTKAFY. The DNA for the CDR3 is TGTGCCAGCTTTGGCTCTAGGGGCAGGGGAACTAAAGCTTTCTAT.

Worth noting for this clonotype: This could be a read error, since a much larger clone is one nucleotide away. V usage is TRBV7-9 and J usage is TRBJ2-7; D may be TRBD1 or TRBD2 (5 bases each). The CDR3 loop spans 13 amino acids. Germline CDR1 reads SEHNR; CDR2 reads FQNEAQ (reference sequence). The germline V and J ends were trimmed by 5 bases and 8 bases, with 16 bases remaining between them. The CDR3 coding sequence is TGTGCCAGCAGCCGGGACCGCACCCCCAAGCAGTACTTC. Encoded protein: CASSRDRTPKQYF.

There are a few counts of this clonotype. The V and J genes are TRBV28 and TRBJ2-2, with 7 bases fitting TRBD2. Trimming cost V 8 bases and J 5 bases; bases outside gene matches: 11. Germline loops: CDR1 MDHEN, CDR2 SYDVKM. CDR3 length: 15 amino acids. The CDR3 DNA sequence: TGTGCCAGCGGCTTCTGGCGGGAGAGTACCGGGGAGCTGTTTTTT. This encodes CASGFWRESTGELFF.

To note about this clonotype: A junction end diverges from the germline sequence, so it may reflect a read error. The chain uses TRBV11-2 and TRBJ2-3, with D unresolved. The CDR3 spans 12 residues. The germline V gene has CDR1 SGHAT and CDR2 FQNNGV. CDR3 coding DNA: TGTGCCGGCAGCTTAATGGTCGGTATGCAGTATTTT. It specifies CAGSLMVGMQYF.

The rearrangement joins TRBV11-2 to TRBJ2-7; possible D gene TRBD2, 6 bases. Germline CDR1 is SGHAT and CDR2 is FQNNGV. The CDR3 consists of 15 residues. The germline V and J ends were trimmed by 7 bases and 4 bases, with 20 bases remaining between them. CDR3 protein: CASNIVAGRFYEQYF. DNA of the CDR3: TGTGCCAGCAACATAGTTGCGGGAAGGTTTTACGAGCAGTACTTC.